This T cell receptor (beta chain) was identified during a study of early T cells in non-severe SARS-CoV-2 infection. Study-wide points: Private and CD4 specificities were missed by VDJdb matching, skewed to anti-spike CD8.

The table lists this clonotype with many counts. Its antigen is currently unknown. Individual cDNA molecules received unique molecular identifiers during library preparation. TCRdb reprocessed the 5' RACE reads with MiXCR, giving one entry per CDR3 protein. Seen here are under 75,000 distinct CDR3 sequences, less than 15% observed once, and the top ten hold about 8%. CDR1 is SNHLY, CDR2 FYNNEI, per germline. V shed 4 bases and J shed 8 bases, with 5 bases lying between them. This CDR3 is built from 11 residues. The specimen was whole blood. The rearrangement uses TRBV2 and TRBJ1-4; D gene ambiguous. This TCR was recovered from an adult who was a healthcare worker with PCR-confirmed SARS-CoV-2 infection or an uninfected control (not recorded which). The CDR3 region is CASSVEEKLFF. The CDR3 coding sequence is TGTGCCAGCAGTGTCGAAGAAAAACTGTTTTTT.